The clone carrying this TCR beta chain came up many times. Its antigen is unknown. The data were taken from a study of blood T cells in healthy people across ages. Broader study findings: Leaving the PBMCs unsorted stopped any conclusive comparison of naive versus antigen-experienced cells.

V dropped 2 bases and J dropped 3 bases, with 8 bases sitting between them. This CDR3 comprises 12 residues. Germline CDR1 SQVTM, CDR2 ANQGSEA. No fewer than 6 micrograms of total RNA were isolated from every sample. Alongside a J-beta primer mix, a sample-barcoded 5' primer served in a second PCR lasting about 7 to 11 cycles. Samples each returned at least 3 million CDR3-containing paired-end reads. TCRdb reprocessed the 5' RACE reads with MiXCR, giving one entry per CDR3 protein. The table shows 550,000 to 600,000 distinct CDR3 sequences, with 40% to 50% occurring only once. The genes are TRBV29-1 and TRBJ2-7, with D perhaps matching TRBD2 (6 bases). The source material was blood. The receptor comes from a man older than 75 in good health. CDR3 loop: CSVELGGYEQYF. The DNA for the CDR3 is TGCAGCGTTGAATTGGGGGGCTACGAGCAGTACTTC.